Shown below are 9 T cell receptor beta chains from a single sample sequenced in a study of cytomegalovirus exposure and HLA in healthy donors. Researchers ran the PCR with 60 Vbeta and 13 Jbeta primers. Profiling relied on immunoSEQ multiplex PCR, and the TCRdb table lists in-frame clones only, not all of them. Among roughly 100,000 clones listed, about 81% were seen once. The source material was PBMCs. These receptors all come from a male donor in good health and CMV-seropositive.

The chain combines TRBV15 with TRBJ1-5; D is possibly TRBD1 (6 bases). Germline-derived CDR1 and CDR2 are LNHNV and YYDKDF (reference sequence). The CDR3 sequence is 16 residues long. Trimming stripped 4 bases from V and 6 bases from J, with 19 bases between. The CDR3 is CATSNTWGGGGQPQHF. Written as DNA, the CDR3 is TGTGCCACCAGCAATACTTGGGGGGGCGGCGGTCAGCCCCAGCATTTT.

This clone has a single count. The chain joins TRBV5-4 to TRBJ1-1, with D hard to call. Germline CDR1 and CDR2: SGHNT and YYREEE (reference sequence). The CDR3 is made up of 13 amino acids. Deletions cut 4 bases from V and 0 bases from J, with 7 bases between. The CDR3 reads CASSGGLNTEAFF. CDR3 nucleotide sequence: TGTGCCAGCAGCGGCGGCCTGAACACTGAAGCTTTCTTT. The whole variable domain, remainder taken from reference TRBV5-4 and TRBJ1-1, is ETGVTQSPTHLIKTRGQQVTLRCSSQSGHNTVSWYQQALGQGPQFIFQYYREEENGRGNFPPRFSGLQFPNYSSELNVNALELDDSALYLCASSGGLNTEAFFGQGTRLTVV.

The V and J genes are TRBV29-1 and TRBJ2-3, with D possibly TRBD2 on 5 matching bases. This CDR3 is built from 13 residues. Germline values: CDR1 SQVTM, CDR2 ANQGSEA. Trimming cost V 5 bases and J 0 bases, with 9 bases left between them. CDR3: CSVQSGSTDTQYF. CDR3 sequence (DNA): TGCAGCGTTCAGTCGGGGAGCACAGATACGCAGTATTTT.

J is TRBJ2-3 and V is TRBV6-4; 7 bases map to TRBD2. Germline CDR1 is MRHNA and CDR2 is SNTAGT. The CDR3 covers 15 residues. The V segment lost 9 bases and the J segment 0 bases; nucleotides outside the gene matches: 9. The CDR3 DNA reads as TGTGCCAGTAGCAGACTAGCCCAGAGCACAGATACGCAGTATTTT. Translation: CASSRLAQSTDTQYF.

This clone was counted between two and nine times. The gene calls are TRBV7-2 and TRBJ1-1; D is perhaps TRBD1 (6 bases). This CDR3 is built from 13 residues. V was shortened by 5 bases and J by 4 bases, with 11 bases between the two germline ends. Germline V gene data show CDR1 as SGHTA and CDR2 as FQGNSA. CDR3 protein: CASSSGQFTEAFF. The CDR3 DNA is TGTGCCAGCAGCAGCGGACAGTTCACTGAAGCTTTCTTT. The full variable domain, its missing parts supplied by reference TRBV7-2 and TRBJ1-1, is GAGVSQSPSNKVTEKGKDVELRCDPISGHTALYWYRQSLGQGLEFLIYFQGNSAPDKSGLPSDRFSAERTGGSVSTLTIQRTQQEDSAVYLCASSSGQFTEAFFGQGTRLTVV.

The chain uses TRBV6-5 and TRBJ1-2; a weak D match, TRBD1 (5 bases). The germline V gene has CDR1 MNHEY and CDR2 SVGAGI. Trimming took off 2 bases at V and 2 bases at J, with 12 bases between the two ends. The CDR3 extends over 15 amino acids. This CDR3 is CASSYGIGANYGYTF. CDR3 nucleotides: TGTGCCAGCAGTTACGGTATAGGGGCAAACTATGGCTACACCTTC.

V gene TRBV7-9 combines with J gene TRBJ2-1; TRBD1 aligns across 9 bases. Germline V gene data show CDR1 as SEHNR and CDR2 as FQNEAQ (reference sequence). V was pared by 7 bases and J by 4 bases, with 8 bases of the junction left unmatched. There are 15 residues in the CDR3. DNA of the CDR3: TGTGCCAGCACGTCCAAGGGACAGGGTTACAATGAGCAGTTCTTC. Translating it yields CASTSKGQGYNEQFF.

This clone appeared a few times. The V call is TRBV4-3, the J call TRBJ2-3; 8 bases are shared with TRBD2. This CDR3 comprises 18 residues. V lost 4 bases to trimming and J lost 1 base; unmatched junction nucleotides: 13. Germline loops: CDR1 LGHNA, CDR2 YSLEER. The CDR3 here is CASSRQDGGRYRTDTQYF. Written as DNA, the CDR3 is TGCGCCAGCAGCCGCCAAGACGGCGGGAGGTACCGCACAGATACGCAGTATTTT.

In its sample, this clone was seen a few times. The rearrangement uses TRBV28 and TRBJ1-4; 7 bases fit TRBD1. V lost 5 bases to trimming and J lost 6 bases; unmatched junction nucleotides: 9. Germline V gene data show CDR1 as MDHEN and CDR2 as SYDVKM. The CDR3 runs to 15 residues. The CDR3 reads CASSVTGASHEKLFF. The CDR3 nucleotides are TGTGCCAGCAGTGTTACAGGGGCGTCCCATGAAAAACTGTTTTTT.